This T cell receptor beta chain was identified in a study of blood T cell repertoires in COVID-19 (dated by TCRdb to 2020 to 2021). For context, the study as a whole: Samples from collaborators originated in the United States, Italy and Spain and spanned both the acute and convalescent phases of COVID-19. The prospective study material was composed of cDNA or gDNA derived from T cells, B-cell-depleted T cells, or PBMCs. Where HLA class I and class II types were available, the types were taken from metadata supplied by the sample provider, not from assay-based typing. Subjects who had been exposed to COVID-19, were actively infected with it, or had recovered from it provided the deeply sampled blood TCRbeta repertoires that made up the dataset. The samples were drawn from two sources: the first 160 participants of the ongoing ImmuneRACE study, and some 1,300 subjects contributed by 6 global collaborators. The sample metadata nearly always contained a de-identified subject ID, COVID-19 status, age in years and sex. The repertoires were made available in a free public database intended to serve as a resource for research on the immune response to SARS-CoV-2.

Remarks on this clone: The antigen it recognizes is unknown. Base-call qualities are not available, and no considerably larger clone is one nucleotide away.

Study-wide conclusions, independent of this receptor: The quantity of clinical and demographic metadata differed by source and by participant and was supplied without curation.

The CDR3 runs 14 residues from the cysteine to the phenylalanine. This entry keeps only the CDR3 DNA: 42 bases, framed from base 1. V was cut back by 2 bases and J by 6 bases, leaving a gap of 10 bases between them. The germline V gene supplies CDR1 MDHEN and CDR2 SYDVKM. The immunoSEQ Assay, a bias-controlled multiplex PCR, was used to amplify TCRbeta CDR3 regions from genomic DNA. Per the authors' processing: Nucleated cell counts per sample were estimated from amplification of reference gene primers within the assay. To quantify the absolute abundance of each unique TCRbeta CDR3 rearrangement, sequence reads were collapsed and filtered. For each sample, productive Simpson clonality was calculated by taking the square root of Simpson's diversity index across productive rearrangements. The clones in this table, taken by TCRdb from immuneACCESS, are in-frame only. Not every clone is retained; where verified, under half of the shortfall comes from an unresolved V gene, and the cause of the rest is unknown. V and J calls and clone size are as listed in that table; D and trimming were resolved from the DNA. This sample lists fewer than 150,000 clones; around 90% were detected once. Over 5% of the sample is held by the ten biggest clonotypes.

The collaborating institutions used their own protocols to collect whole blood in K2EDTA tubes. For TCRbeta analysis, collaborators shipped samples as frozen whole blood, isolated PBMCs, or DNA extracted from either of those sample types. The rearranged segments are TRBV28 and TRBJ2-2; a confident D gene designation cannot be given. The specimen sequenced was peripheral blood. The sequence came from a human donor in a cohort sampled during active COVID-19. The CDR3: CASSLTGPPGELFF. The base sequence is TGTGCCAGCAGTTTAACCGGTCCCCCCGGGGAGCTGTTTTTT.